In its sample, the clone carrying this TCR beta chain was seen a few times. Its antigen is still unknown. The data stem from a study of T cells in Graves' hyperthyroidism and ophthalmopathy. Regarding the study as a whole: Most thyroid-expanded clonotypes above 0.001 were also found in blood. Ophthalmopathy was separated from stable hyperthyroidism by a 13 V-J model.

Hyperthyroidism patients were newly diagnosed, had disease duration under 2 months, and were aged 18 to 65 years. Thyroid ultrasound, orbital computed tomography, clinical symptoms, and serum thyroxine and TRAb underpinned diagnoses. The source material, RNA transcripts, was used to amplify TCR beta CDR3 regions. The TCR CDR3 first-round RT-PCR relied on the HTBI primer set. TCRdb passed the multiplex PCR reads through MiXCR, listing each CDR3 protein once. The profile covers approximately 560,000 distinct CDR3 sequences, with about 45% appearing a single time and about 7.8% taken by the ten largest. After removal of 6 bases from V and 2 bases from J, the junction contained 10 bases not matched to a gene. Germline V gives CDR1 LNHDA, CDR2 SQIVND (reference sequence). This CDR3 is built from 15 residues.

The chain employs TRBV19 and TRBJ2-7; 7 bases are shared with TRBD1. The sample consisted of peripheral blood or thyroid tissue (not recorded which). This TCR came from a young woman with Graves' hyperthyroidism. The CDR3 DNA is TGTGCCAGTAGCACCAGGCCGGGACAGACCTACGAGCAGTACTTC. Residues: CASSTRPGQTYEQYF.